Following are 7 T cell receptor beta chains from one sample sequenced in a study of CD8 T cells in ankylosing spondylitis. MiXCR, applied by TCRdb to the 5' RACE reads, yields one record per CDR3 protein. The sample lists 220,000 or so distinct CDR3 sequences; more than 9% were seen once. The sample taken for sequencing was blood, either unsorted or a sorted T cell fraction (not recorded which). These receptor sequences come from a male donor with ankylosing spondylitis or in good health (not recorded which).

V is TRBV27 and J is TRBJ2-3, with 9 bases aligning to TRBD2. CDR3 length: 15 amino acids. The germline V gene encodes CDR1 MNHEY and CDR2 SMNVEV (reference sequence). Trimming at V came to 4 bases and at J to 4 bases, leaving 6 bases not matched to a gene. The chain's CDR3 is CASSSLAGRADTQYF. The DNA of the CDR3 is TGTGCCAGCAGTTCCCTAGCGGGGAGGGCAGATACGCAGTATTTT.

This clonotype was counted only a few times. The chain uses TRBV6-1 and TRBJ2-7; 9 nucleotides align to TRBD1. The germline gives CDR1 MNHNS, CDR2 SASEGT. V shed 7 bases, J shed 3 bases, and the junction held 10 bases outside the gene matches. The CDR3 has 15 residues. This CDR3 reads CASIPTTGGHYEQYF. The CDR3 bases are TGTGCCAGCATTCCAACGACAGGGGGGCACTACGAGCAGTACTTC.

The chain combines TRBV11-1 with TRBJ1-1; D might be TRBD1 (5 bases). V lost 2 bases and J lost 8, with 21 bases in between. The germline V gene has CDR1 SGHAT and CDR2 FQDESV (reference sequence). There are 16 residues in the CDR3. CDR3 sequence (DNA): TGTGCCAGCAGCTTAATTGTACCGGAGGGGAATGGCGAAGCTTTCTTT. Translated: CASSLIVPEGNGEAFF.

This clonotype appeared many times. This sequence joins TRBV5-1 and TRBJ2-2; possible D gene TRBD1, 6 bases. The germline CDR1 and CDR2 sequences are SGHRS and YFSETQ. This CDR3 is 15 amino acids long. Trimming stripped 4 bases from V and 8 bases from J, with 18 bases between. CDR3 coding DNA: TGCGCCAGCAGCCCGGACAGAGCTTTCGCTGGGGAGCTGTTTTTT. Its protein is CASSPDRAFAGELFF.

This clonotype was counted between two and nine times. The chain carries TRBV20-1 and TRBJ1-1, with TRBD1 as a possible D gene (6 bases). The germline CDR1 and CDR2 sequences are DFQATT and SNEGSKA (reference sequence). This CDR3 has 14 residues. The ends were cut back, 3 bases at V and 4 bases at J, with 15 bases in the middle. The CDR3 is CSASPSGGGTEAFF. In DNA, the CDR3 is TGCAGTGCTAGCCCGAGTGGAGGGGGCACTGAAGCTTTCTTT.

This clonotype was observed at least ten times. The chain uses TRBV24-1 and TRBJ2-1, with 8 bases that match TRBD2. V lost 4 bases, J lost 9 bases, and 7 bases stayed unmatched. The CDR3 spans 14 residues. CDR1 is KGHDR, CDR2 SFDVKD, per germline. In nucleotides, the CDR3 is TGTGCCACCAGTGAGACTAGCGACCATGGTGAGCAGTTCTTC. It codes for CATSETSDHGEQFF.

This clonotype was detected many times. The chain employs TRBV29-1 and TRBJ1-1, with a tentative D call TRBD1 (5 bases). V lost 7 bases and J lost 2, with 14 bases in between. CDR1 is SQVTM, CDR2 ANQGSEA, per germline. The CDR3 has 13 residues. The DNA of the CDR3 is TGCAGCGCGGGGCGCAGTGCAAACACTGAAGCTTTCTTT. It codes for CSAGRSANTEAFF. The full variable domain, its missing parts supplied by reference TRBV29-1 and TRBJ1-1, is SAVISQKPSRDICQRGTSLTIQCQVDSQVTMMFWYRQQPGQSLTLIATANQGSEATYESGFVIDKFPISRPNLTFSTLTVSNMSPEDSSIYLCSAGRSANTEAFFGQGTRLTVV.